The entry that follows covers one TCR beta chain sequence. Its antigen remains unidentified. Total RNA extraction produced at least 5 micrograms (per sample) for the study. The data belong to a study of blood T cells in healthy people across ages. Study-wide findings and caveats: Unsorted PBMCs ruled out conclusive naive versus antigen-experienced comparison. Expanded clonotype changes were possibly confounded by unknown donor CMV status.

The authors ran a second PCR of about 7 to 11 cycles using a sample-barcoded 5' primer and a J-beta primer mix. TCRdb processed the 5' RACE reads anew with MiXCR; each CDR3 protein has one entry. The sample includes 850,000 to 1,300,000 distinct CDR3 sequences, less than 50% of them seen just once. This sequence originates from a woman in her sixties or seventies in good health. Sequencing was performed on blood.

The CDR3 sequence is CASTSGTFEQYF. In DNA, the CDR3 is TGTGCCAGCACCTCGGGGACATTCGAGCAGTACTTC. The gene calls are TRBV12-3 or TRBV12-4 and TRBJ2-7; perhaps TRBD1 as D (6 bases). V was shortened by 7 bases and J by 6 bases, with 13 bases between the two germline ends. This CDR3 contains 12 residues.